These 17 T cell receptor beta chains share one sample of origin, sequenced in a study of blood T cell repertoires in COVID-19. Assay used: immunoSEQ multiplex PCR; TCRdb lists only in-frame clones, some missing. The data show about 150,000 clones, roughly 90% seen once. The sample comprised peripheral blood. The receptors derive from a woman in her fifties or sixties with active or convalescent COVID-19.

The rearrangement joins TRBV12-3 or TRBV12-4 to TRBJ2-1; 9 nucleotides match TRBD1. The V gene end was trimmed by 6 bases and the J gene end by 9 bases; junction bases not matched to a gene: 6. The CDR3 extends over 13 amino acids. CDR3 sequence: CASSRDRETEQFF. Written as DNA, the CDR3 is TGTGCCAGCAGCCGGGACAGGGAGACTGAGCAGTTCTTC.

The rearrangement uses TRBV7-9 and TRBJ1-5, with 9 bases aligning to TRBD1. J lost 4 bases, V lost 5 bases, and 9 bases had no gene match. Per the germline V gene, CDR1 is SEHNR and CDR2 is FQNEAQ (reference sequence). This CDR3 comprises 16 residues. Written as DNA, the CDR3 is TGTGCCAGCAGCCTGGAGGGGACAGGGAGAAATCAGCCCCAGCATTTT. Protein product: CASSLEGTGRNQPQHF.

This chain connects TRBV5-6 to TRBJ2-7; D is perhaps TRBD2 (6 bases). This CDR3 spans 15 amino acids. Deletions cut 3 bases from V and 6 bases from J, with 19 bases between. The germline V gene encodes CDR1 SGHDT and CDR2 YYEEEE. The CDR3 protein is CASSYLVAGKREQYF. In DNA form, the CDR3 reads TGTGCCAGCAGCTATCTAGTGGCGGGGAAGCGCGAGCAGTACTTC.

Here the CDR3 DNA reads TGCAGTGCTAGTCCCGGGAGGGTCCATAACTATGGCTACACCTTC. Amino acid sequence: CSASPGRVHNYGYTF. The genes are TRBV20-1 and TRBJ1-2; no firm D call. Trimming pared 3 bases from V and 1 base from J, leaving 15 bases between. Looked up from germline, CDR1 is DFQATT and CDR2 is SNEGSKA (reference sequence). This CDR3 comprises 15 residues.

Here the CDR3 DNA reads TGTGCCAGCAGCTTAGTTAGGGTTGCGGGGGGCCACGAGACCCAGTACTTC. Residues: CASSLVRVAGGHETQYF. V usage is TRBV7-9 and J usage is TRBJ2-5, with 8 bases identical to TRBD2. This CDR3 contains 17 residues. CDR1 and CDR2 from the germline V gene are SEHNR and FQNEAQ (reference sequence). J was trimmed by 5 bases and V by 1 base; bases with no gene match: 12.

CDR3 amino acids: CASSPSSYYEQYF. CDR3 DNA sequence: TGTGCCAGCAGTCCTAGTAGTTACTACGAGCAGTACTTC. The chain joins TRBV12-3 or TRBV12-4 to TRBJ2-7; D is unclear. There are 13 residues in the CDR3. The V and J ends lost 5 bases and 3 bases respectively, with 11 bases between them.

The chain is built from TRBV19 and TRBJ1-1; D gene unclear. Germline V CDR1 and CDR2: LNHDA, SQIVND (reference sequence). The CDR3 loop spans 13 amino acids. Trimming removed 10 bases at V and 0 bases at J, with 12 bases between. The CDR3 nucleotides are TGTGCCACCACTCCCAAGCTGAACACTGAAGCTTTCTTT. As protein: CATTPKLNTEAFF.

This rearrangement joins TRBV27 to TRBJ2-7; D ambiguous. V dropped 2 bases and J dropped 5 bases, with 16 bases sitting between them. The germline V gene encodes CDR1 MNHEY and CDR2 SMNVEV (reference sequence). The CDR3 consists of 15 residues. CDR3: CASSLAGWVNHEQYF. DNA for the CDR3: TGTGCCAGCAGTTTAGCCGGGTGGGTAAATCACGAGCAGTACTTC.

The V and J genes are TRBV5-8 and TRBJ1-2; possible D gene TRBD1, 5 bases. V dropped 4 bases and J dropped 0 bases, with 13 bases sitting between them. Germline CDR1 reads SGHTS; CDR2 reads YDEGEE. This CDR3 region has 15 residues. Here the CDR3 reads CASSTDGGANYGYTF. DNA of the CDR3: TGTGCCAGCAGCACGGACGGGGGAGCTAACTATGGCTACACCTTC.

V gene TRBV10-3 combines with J gene TRBJ2-3; 16 nucleotides line up with TRBD2. Germline lookup yields CDR1 ENHRY and CDR2 SYGVKD. CDR3 length: 13 residues. V dropped 8 bases and J dropped 8; count of bases not matched to a gene: 1. CDR3 in amino acids: CAIGTSGGGTQYF. Written as DNA, the CDR3 is TGTGCCATCGGGACTAGCGGGGGGGGTACGCAGTATTTT.

The rearrangement joins TRBV19 to TRBJ2-7; 9 bases line up with TRBD1. V dropped 3 bases and J dropped 0; count of bases not matched to a gene: 3. The CDR3 contains 15 residues. Germline V CDR1 and CDR2: LNHDA, SQIVND (reference sequence). The CDR3: CASSMGTGSSYEQYF. Written as DNA, the CDR3 is TGTGCCAGTAGTATGGGGACAGGGAGCTCCTACGAGCAGTACTTC.

The rearrangement uses TRBV5-6 and TRBJ1-4, with TRBD1 identical over 8 bases. This CDR3 has 15 amino acids. V gave up 0 bases and J gave up 4 bases; unmatched junction bases: 2. Looked up from germline, CDR1 is SGHDT and CDR2 is YYEEEE. The CDR3 reads CASSLADRVNEKLFF. DNA of the CDR3: TGTGCCAGCAGCTTGGCGGACAGGGTTAATGAAAAACTGTTTTTT.

The rearrangement joins TRBV3-1 (or the pseudogene TRBV3-2) to TRBJ1-6; D is perhaps TRBD1 (6 bases). Per the germline V gene, CDR1 is LGHDT and CDR2 is YNNKEL (reference sequence). The V and J ends lost 7 bases and 7 bases respectively, with 17 bases between them. CDR3 size: 15 residues. The DNA for the CDR3 is TGTGCCAGCACCGAAACTCAGGGGTACAATTCACCCCTCCACTTT. Translating gives CASTETQGYNSPLHF.

The rearrangement uses TRBV12-2 and TRBJ1-1. TRBV12-2 is a pseudogene segment. This CDR3 is 13 amino acids long. The CDR3 region has the DNA TGTGCAAGTCGCCACAACGGAGGCACTGAAGCTTTCTTT. This gives the protein CASRHNGGTEAFF.

This rearrangement joins TRBV6-2 or TRBV6-3 to TRBJ1-6; TRBD1 agrees at 8 bases. The CDR3 has 17 residues. Germline V gene lookup returns CDR1 MNHEY and CDR2 SVGEGT. Trimming took 2 bases from V and 0 from J; bases not matched to a gene: 3. Here the CDR3 reads CASSYDRGSSYNSPLHF. As DNA, the CDR3 is TGTGCCAGCAGTTACGACAGGGGTAGCTCCTATAATTCACCCCTCCACTTT.

The rearrangement joins TRBV7-2 to TRBJ2-7, with 7 bases that match TRBD1. The CDR3 sequence is 14 residues long. The trim removed 1 base at V and 3 bases at J, leaving 3 bases unmatched. Germline V lookup: CDR1 SGHTA, CDR2 FQGNSA. Here the CDR3 reads CASSLVGQYYEQYF. In nucleotides, the CDR3 is TGTGCCAGCAGCTTAGTGGGACAGTACTACGAGCAGTACTTC.

This sequence joins TRBV5-6 and TRBJ2-7, with 7 nucleotides matching TRBD2. This CDR3 has 16 amino acids. Losses at the gene ends were 0 bases for V and 2 bases for J; bases not matched to a gene: 8. Germline CDR1 is SGHDT and CDR2 is YYEEEE. CDR3 in DNA: TGTGCCAGCAGCTTGGCCCCAGCGGGGCTTACCTACGAGCAGTACTTC. Translated: CASSLAPAGLTYEQYF.